This is a list of T cell receptor beta chains from one sample in a study of blood T cell repertoires in COVID-19. Only in-frame clones appear in the TCRdb table, and some are missing; sequencing was by immunoSEQ multiplex PCR. The table lists roughly 140,000 clones, approximately 91% of them singletons. The sequenced sample consisted of peripheral blood. These receptor sequences come from a woman in her 70s with acute or convalescent COVID-19. CDR3s include the opening cysteine and the closing phenylalanine or tryptophan. D genes are given only for firm matches. Clone sizes are given selectively: once, few, many, or a class where the clone is expanded.

clone_size	v_call	d_call	j_call	cdr3_aa	cdr3_nt
.	TRBV6-5	TRBD1	TRBJ1-6	CASSTDRVSNSPLHF	TGTGCCAGCAGTACAGACAGGGTTTCTAATTCACCCCTCCACTTT
.	TRBV19	.	TRBJ1-6	CASNIKVGGGNSPLHF	TGTGCCAGTAACATCAAAGTCGGGGGAGGGAATTCACCCCTCCACTTT
.	TRBV5-1	.	TRBJ1-4	CASSLVGRGNEKLFF	TGCGCCAGCAGCTTGGTGGGAAGGGGGAATGAAAAACTGTTTTTT
few	TRBV7-9	TRBD1	TRBJ2-7	CASSSTGVGYEQYF	TGTGCCAGCAGCTCTACAGGGGTCGGGTACGAGCAGTACTTC
.	TRBV7-3	.	TRBJ2-7	CASSPQQGPYEQYF	TGTGCCAGCAGCCCTCAGCAGGGCCCCTACGAGCAGTACTTC
.	TRBV7-2	.	TRBJ2-1	CASSISVFNEQFF	TGTGCCAGCAGCATATCTGTGTTCAATGAGCAGTTCTTC
.	TRBV5-4	.	TRBJ1-6	CASSLRTDVGSPLHF	TGTGCCAGCAGCTTACGGACAGATGTAGGTTCACCCCTCCACTTT
.	TRBV14	.	TRBJ2-2	CASSLGQGTGELFF	TGTGCCAGCAGCCTCGGGCAGGGTACCGGGGAGCTGTTTTTT
.	TRBV4-3	.	TRBJ2-6	CASSQEAGVGANVLTF	TGCGCCAGCAGCCAAGAAGCCGGAGTGGGGGCCAACGTCCTGACTTTC
.	TRBV30	TRBD1	TRBJ1-2	CALGTGLGYTF	TGTGCCTTAGGGACAGGGTTGGGCTACACCTTC
.	TRBV4-1	TRBD1	TRBJ2-3	CASSPGTAKGTDTQYF	TGCGCCAGCAGCCCTGGGACAGCTAAGGGCACAGATACGCAGTATTTT
.	TRBV29-1	.	TRBJ2-5	CSVTGFLSQETQYF	TGCAGCGTCACGGGGTTTCTGTCTCAAGAGACCCAGTACTTC
few	TRBV7-9	.	TRBJ2-3	CASSSPFGVTQYF	TGTGCCAGCAGCTCCCCCTTCGGGGTTACGCAGTATTTT
.	TRBV6-5	.	TRBJ1-4	CASSYSGDHEKLFF	TGTGCCAGCAGTTACTCCGGGGATCACGAAAAACTGTTTTTT
.	TRBV29-1	.	TRBJ1-5	CSVDHRYSNQPQHF	TGCAGCGTCGACCACAGGTATAGCAATCAGCCCCAGCATTTT
once	TRBV7-2	.	TRBJ1-4	CASSFPARGKLFF	TGTGCCAGCAGCTTCCCGGCCCGGGGAAAACTGTTTTTT
once	TRBV13	.	TRBJ2-2	CASSLTSHLVDFTGELFF	TGTGCCAGCAGCCTAACTAGCCATCTGGTTGATTTCACCGGGGAGCTGTTTTTT
.	TRBV19	.	TRBJ1-1	CASSSRRGRGVNTEAFF	TGTGCCAGTAGTTCTCGCCGGGGCAGGGGAGTGAACACTGAAGCTTTCTTT
.	TRBV11-2	TRBD1	TRBJ1-2	CASSLGRGRTTYGYTF	TGTGCCAGCAGCTTAGGCAGGGGGCGTACTACCTATGGCTACACCTTC
.	TRBV7-9	.	TRBJ2-7	CASSPGTRGKDEQYF	TGTGCCAGCAGCCCCGGGACCAGGGGTAAGGACGAGCAGTACTTC
.	TRBV11-3	TRBD1	TRBJ1-5	CASSEMDRGDVSNQPQHF	TGTGCCAGCAGCGAAATGGACAGGGGAGATGTTAGCAATCAGCCCCAGCATTTT
.	TRBV19	.	TRBJ1-1	CASSIPGGGNTEAFF	TGTGCCAGTAGTATACCGGGGGGCGGGAACACTGAAGCTTTCTTT
.	TRBV4-2	.	TRBJ2-3	CASSQDLGRGADTQYF	TGTGCCAGCAGCCAAGATCTGGGCAGGGGAGCGGATACGCAGTATTTT
.	TRBV4-3	TRBD1	TRBJ1-6	CASSQGGGTGSFLGPLHF	TGCGCCAGCAGCCAAGGGGGAGGGACAGGGTCTTTTTTAGGACCCCTCCACTTT
.	TRBV28	.	TRBJ2-1	CASGSSTGEGYNEQFF	TGTGCCAGCGGATCCTCGACAGGGGAGGGATACAATGAGCAGTTCTTC
.	TRBV5-5	.	TRBJ1-5	CASSLAGFRPQHF	TGTGCCAGCAGCTTGGCGGGGTTTAGGCCCCAGCATTTT
.	TRBV4-1	TRBD2	TRBJ2-3	CASSQDLGLAGEDTQYF	TGCGCCAGCAGCCAAGATCTGGGACTAGCGGGGGAGGATACGCAGTATTTT
.	TRBV7-8	TRBD1	TRBJ1-1	CASSLTGRTGRTEAFF	TGTGCCAGCAGCTTGACAGGGCGAACCGGCCGGACTGAAGCTTTCTTT
.	TRBV29-1	.	TRBJ1-4	CSVTEATNEKLFF	TGCAGCGTCACTGAGGCAACTAATGAAAAACTGTTTTTT
.	TRBV19	.	TRBJ2-2	CASSLPGVTGELFF	TGTGCCAGTAGTTTACCAGGGGTCACCGGGGAGCTGTTTTTT
.	TRBV3-1/TRBV3-2	TRBD2	TRBJ2-3	CASSQRVFGGAKDTQYF	TGTGCCAGCAGCCAGAGGGTTTTCGGGGGGGCGAAAGATACGCAGTATTTT
.	TRBV9	.	TRBJ2-2	CASSVGQSPGELFF	TGTGCCAGCAGCGTAGGACAGTCCCCCGGGGAGCTGTTTTTT
once	TRBV5-1	.	TRBJ2-1	CASSLRQGGNSEQFF	TGCGCCAGCAGCTTACGGCAGGGGGGTAATAGTGAGCAGTTCTTC
.	TRBV6-4	.	TRBJ2-1	CASRSQGYNEQFF	TGTGCCAGCAGGAGTCAGGGCTACAATGAGCAGTTCTTC
.	TRBV5-1	.	TRBJ2-2	CASSLNGEPNTGELFF	TGCGCCAGCAGCTTGAATGGAGAGCCAAACACCGGGGAGCTGTTTTTT
.	TRBV28	TRBD1	TRBJ1-2	CASHIPGQGAYGYTF	TGTGCCAGCCATATCCCGGGACAGGGGGCTTATGGCTACACCTTC
.	TRBV7-8	TRBD2	TRBJ2-3	CASSLDGGGLGGDTQYF	TGTGCCAGCAGCTTAGACGGCGGGGGGCTAGGTGGAGATACGCAGTATTTT
.	TRBV28	.	TRBJ1-4	CASSFGGENGEKLFF	TGTGCCAGCAGTTTTGGGGGGGAAAACGGGGAAAAACTGTTTTTT
.	TRBV9	.	TRBJ1-6	CASSGPSYNSPLHF	TGTGCCAGCAGCGGGCCCTCCTATAATTCACCCCTCCACTTT
.	TRBV5-6	.	TRBJ1-6	CASSLGRRTDLNNSPLHF	TGTGCCAGCAGCCTGGGTCGCCGGACAGACCTAAATAATTCACCCCTCCACTTT
.	TRBV10-3	TRBD2	TRBJ2-2	CAIGLAGDTGELFF	TGTGCCATCGGACTAGCGGGGGACACCGGGGAGCTGTTTTTT
.	TRBV6-2/TRBV6-3	.	TRBJ1-2	CASSDPGYGYTF	TGTGCCAGCAGTGACCCGGGCTATGGCTACACCTTC
.	TRBV7-2	TRBD2	TRBJ2-3	CASSFGTRWGDTQYF	TGTGCCAGCAGCTTCGGGACTAGATGGGGAGATACGCAGTATTTT
.	TRBV7-2	.	TRBJ1-2	CASSLASWEGQTGSRSYGYTF	TGTGCCAGCAGCTTAGCGTCTTGGGAGGGACAAACAGGGTCTCGATCCTATGGCTACACCTTC
few	TRBV11-2	.	TRBJ1-3	CASKDYYVDTIYF	TGTGCCAGCAAGGATTACTACGTAGACACCATATATTTT
.	TRBV3-1/TRBV3-2	TRBD2	TRBJ2-5	CASSRRTSGVETQYF	TGTGCCAGCAGCCGTCGGACTAGCGGGGTTGAGACCCAGTACTTC
.	TRBV28	.	TRBJ1-2	CASSSGDRWGDYGYTF	TGTGCCAGCAGTTCAGGCGATAGATGGGGGGACTATGGCTACACCTTC
few	TRBV19	.	TRBJ1-2	CASSGRATPSYGYTF	TGTGCCAGTAGTGGCAGGGCCACCCCAAGCTATGGCTACACCTTC